This T cell receptor beta chain derives from a study of cytomegalovirus exposure and HLA in healthy donors. Regarding the study as a whole: In a later analysis, V- and J-gene trimming of beta chains associated with a DCLRE1C missense variant, replicated independently. The study listed approximately 160 cytomegalovirus-associated TCR beta chains.

13 Jbeta primers and 60 Vbeta primers were used for the PCR. The protocol was immunoSEQ multiplex PCR, while the TCRdb copy is restricted to in-frame clones and leaves out a portion. The sample yields about 150,000 clones, 76% seen once. This CDR3 contains 13 residues. The germline V gene encodes CDR1 LNHNV and CDR2 YYDKDF (reference sequence). This clone was detected once. Its matching antigen is unknown. The sequenced material came from PBMCs. This chain links TRBV15 with TRBJ2-5; D is undetermined. The end of the DNA is better explained by TRBJ2-7, so the J call may be wrong. The sequence was obtained from a male donor in good health and CMV-seronegative. The CDR3, as DNA: TGTGCCACCAGCAGGCTAGGCGGCACCGAGCAGTACTTC. It yields the protein CATSRLGGTEQYF.